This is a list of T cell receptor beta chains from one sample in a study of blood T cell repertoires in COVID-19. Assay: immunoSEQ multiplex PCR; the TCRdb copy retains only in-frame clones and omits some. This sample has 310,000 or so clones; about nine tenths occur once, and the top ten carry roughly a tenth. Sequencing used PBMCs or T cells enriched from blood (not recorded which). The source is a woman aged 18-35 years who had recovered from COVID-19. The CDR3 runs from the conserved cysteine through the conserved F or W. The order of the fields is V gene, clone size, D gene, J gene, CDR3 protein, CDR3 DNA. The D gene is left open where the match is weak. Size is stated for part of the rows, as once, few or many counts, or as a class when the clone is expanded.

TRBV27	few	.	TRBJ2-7	CASSLGLSSYEQYF	TGTGCCAGCAGTTTGGGCCTGAGCTCCTACGAGCAGTACTTC
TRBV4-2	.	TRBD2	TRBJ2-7	CASSQDEREGRYEQYF	TGTGCCAGCAGCCAAGATGAGCGGGAGGGCCGGTACGAGCAGTACTTC
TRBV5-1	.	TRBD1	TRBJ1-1	CASSSTTGGIAEAFF	TGCGCCAGCAGCTCGACGACAGGGGGCATCGCTGAAGCTTTCTTT
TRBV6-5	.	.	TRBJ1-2	CASSLDMYGYTF	TGTGCCAGCAGCCTGGACATGTACGGCTACACCTTC
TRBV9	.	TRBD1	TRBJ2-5	CASSVGTLGPGGASETQYF	TGTGCCAGCAGCGTGGGGACTCTTGGGCCAGGGGGCGCCTCGGAGACCCAGTACTTC
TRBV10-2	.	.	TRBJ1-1	CASSEGGQNTEAFF	TGCGCCAGCAGTGAGGGGGGACAGAACACTGAAGCTTTCTTT
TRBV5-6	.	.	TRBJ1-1	CASSFWGVGTEAFF	TGTGCCAGCAGCTTTTGGGGGGTGGGCACTGAAGCTTTCTTT
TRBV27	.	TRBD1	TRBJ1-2	CASSTSGTDYGYTF	TGTGCCAGCAGTACTTCAGGGACAGACTATGGCTACACCTTC
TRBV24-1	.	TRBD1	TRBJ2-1	CATSVSGTGRQNEQFF	TGTGCCACCAGTGTCTCCGGGACAGGGAGGCAAAATGAGCAGTTCTTC
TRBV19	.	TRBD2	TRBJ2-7	CASSPQGTSGEQYF	TGTGCCAGTAGTCCACAAGGGACTAGCGGCGAGCAGTACTTC
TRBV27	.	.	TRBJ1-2	CASSFRGGNGYTF	TGTGCCAGCAGTTTTCGGGGGGGTAATGGCTACACCTTC
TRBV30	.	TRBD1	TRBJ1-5	CAWSTGTGGNQPQHF	TGTGCCTGGTCAACCGGGACAGGGGGCAATCAGCCCCAGCATTTT
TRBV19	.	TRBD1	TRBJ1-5	CASSLAQGANQPQHF	TGTGCCAGTAGTCTCGCACAGGGGGCAAATCAGCCCCAGCATTTT
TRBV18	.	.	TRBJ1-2	CASSPLRGNYGYTF	TGTGCCAGCTCACCACTCCGGGGAAACTATGGCTACACCTTC
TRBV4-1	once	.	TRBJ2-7	CASSEGGSYEQYF	TGCGCCAGCAGTGAGGGGGGGTCCTACGAGCAGTACTTC
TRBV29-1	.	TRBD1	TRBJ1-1	CSVASGGNTEAFF	TGCAGCGTTGCGTCAGGGGGGAACACTGAAGCTTTCTTT
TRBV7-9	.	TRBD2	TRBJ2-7	CASSKGGTSGDEQYF	TGTGCCAGCAGCAAAGGTGGGACTAGCGGGGACGAGCAGTACTTC
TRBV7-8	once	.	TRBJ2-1	CASSPLNQGFFNEQFF	TGTGCCAGCAGCCCCCTGAATCAGGGATTCTTCAATGAGCAGTTCTTC
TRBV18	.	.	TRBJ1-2	CASSPLKPPWGDGYTF	TGTGCCAGCTCACCCCTAAAGCCTCCATGGGGGGATGGCTACACCTTC
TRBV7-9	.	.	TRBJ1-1	CASSLDGQGTEAFF	TGTGCCAGCAGCTTAGACGGTCAGGGCACTGAAGCTTTCTTT
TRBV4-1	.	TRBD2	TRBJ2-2	CASSQDFVAGAVGELFF	TGCGCCAGCAGCCAAGATTTCGTAGCGGGAGCTGTCGGGGAGCTGTTTTTT
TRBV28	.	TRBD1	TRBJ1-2	CASSSGQGALYGYTF	TGTGCCAGCAGTTCAGGACAGGGGGCCCTTTATGGCTACACCTTC
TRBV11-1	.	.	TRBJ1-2	CASSQQRDSYGYTF	TGTGCCAGCAGCCAGCAGAGGGATAGCTATGGCTACACCTTC
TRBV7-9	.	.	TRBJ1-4	CASSPLRWSNEKLFF	TGTGCCAGCAGCCCACTCCGCTGGTCCAATGAAAAACTGTTTTTT
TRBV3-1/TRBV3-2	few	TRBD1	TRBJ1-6	CASSRTTGGRSPLHF	TGTGCCAGCAGCCGAACGACAGGGGGACGGTCACCCCTCCACTTT
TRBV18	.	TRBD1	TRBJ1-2	CASSPQEGGGGYTF	TGTGCCAGCTCACCACAGGAAGGGGGCGGTGGCTACACCTTC
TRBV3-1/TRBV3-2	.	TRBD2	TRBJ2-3	CASSQEWTSSTDTQYF	TGTGCCAGCAGCCAAGAATGGACTAGTAGCACAGATACGCAGTATTTT
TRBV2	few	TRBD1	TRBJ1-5	CASLPGQSNQPQHF	TGTGCCAGCCTACCGGGACAGTCCAATCAGCCCCAGCATTTT
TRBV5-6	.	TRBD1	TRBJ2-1	CASSYEGQGSNEQFF	TGTGCCAGCAGCTATGAGGGACAGGGGAGCAATGAGCAGTTCTTC
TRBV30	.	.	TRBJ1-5	CAWSNIEGNQPQHF	TGTGCCTGGAGTAATATAGAGGGCAATCAGCCCCAGCATTTT
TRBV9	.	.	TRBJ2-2	CASSVGLGNTGELFF	TGTGCCAGCAGCGTGGGACTGGGGAACACCGGGGAGCTGTTTTTT
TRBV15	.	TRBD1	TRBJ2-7	CATSRAPGTGGHEQYF	TGTGCCACCAGCAGGGCCCCCGGGACAGGGGGCCACGAGCAGTACTTC
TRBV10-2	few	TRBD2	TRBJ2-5	CASSFRSGGRETQYF	TGCGCCAGCAGTTTCAGGTCGGGAGGGCGGGAGACCCAGTACTTC
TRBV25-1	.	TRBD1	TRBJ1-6	CASSTGGSSPLHF	TGTGCCAGCAGTACAGGGGGGAGTTCACCCCTCCACTTT
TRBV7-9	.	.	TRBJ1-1	CASSLAVTEAFF	TGTGCCAGCAGCTTAGCGGTTACAGAAGCTTTCTTT
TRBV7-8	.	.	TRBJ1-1	CASSTIEGDTEAFF	TGTGCCAGCAGCACCATAGAAGGGGACACTGAAGCTTTCTTT
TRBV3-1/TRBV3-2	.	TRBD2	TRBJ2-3	CASRGLAEDTQYF	TGTGCCAGCAGGGGACTAGCTGAAGATACGCAGTATTTT
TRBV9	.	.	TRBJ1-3	CASTLSLNSGNTIYF	TGTGCCAGCACCCTAAGCCTAAACTCTGGAAACACCATATATTTT
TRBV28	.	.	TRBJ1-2	CASSSLAGGNYGYTF	TGTGCCAGCAGTTCCCTCGCCGGCGGTAACTATGGCTACACCTTC
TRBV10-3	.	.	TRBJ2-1	CAISQGGLSNNEQFF	TGTGCCATCAGTCAGGGCGGATTATCTAACAATGAGCAGTTCTTC
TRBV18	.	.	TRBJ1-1	CASSPPSGGSMNTEAFF	TGTGCCAGCTCACCACCGAGCGGCGGCTCAATGAACACTGAAGCTTTCTTT
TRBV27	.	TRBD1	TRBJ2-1	CASSLPGGYHNEQFF	TGTGCCAGCAGTTTACCAGGGGGCTACCACAATGAGCAGTTCTTC
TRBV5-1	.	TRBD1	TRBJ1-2	CASSLRRGGVVDGYTF	TGCGCCAGCAGCCTTCGTAGAGGGGGCGTGGTGGATGGCTACACCTTC
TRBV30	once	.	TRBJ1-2	CAWSVNRIYGYTF	TGTGCCTGGAGTGTGAACAGAATCTATGGCTACACCTTC
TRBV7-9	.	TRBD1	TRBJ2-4	CASSLVQGGSGRNIQYF	TGTGCCAGCAGCTTAGTACAGGGGGGATCTGGTAGAAACATTCAGTACTTC